A single sample is the source of the 21 T cell receptor beta chains below, sequenced in a study of shared clonotypes between healthy human individuals. The repertoire was sequenced with immunoSEQ multiplex PCR; TCRdb's copy has only in-frame clones and lacks some. The sample consists of 980,000 or so clones, approximately 80% of them appearing once. The material sequenced was memory CD4+ T cells sorted from blood. The subset denotes: CD45RA-negative fraction. Receptor source: a man aged 18 to 29 in good health.

This clone was detected once. The chain combines TRBV4-3 with TRBJ1-1; 9 bases line up with TRBD1. V lost 0 bases, J lost 8 bases, and 4 bases stayed unmatched. Germline CDR1 reads LGHNA; CDR2 reads YSLEER. This CDR3 has 14 residues. Here the CDR3 reads CASSQEGGTGEAFF. The DNA for the CDR3 is TGCGCCAGCAGCCAAGAGGGCGGGACAGGGGAAGCTTTCTTT.

The rearrangement joins TRBV2 to TRBJ2-7; D call uncertain. The V end was cut by 0 bases, the J end by 4 bases, with 13 bases between. There are 15 residues in the CDR3. Germline V CDR1 and CDR2: SNHLY, FYNNEI. This chain's CDR3 is CASSEASPLGYEQYF. CDR3 DNA: TGTGCCAGCAGTGAAGCGTCCCCCCTGGGATACGAGCAGTACTTC.

This clone was detected a few times. The V call is TRBV25-1, the J call TRBJ1-1; D gene uncertain. The germline CDR1 and CDR2 sequences are MGHDK and SYGVNS. V lost 1 base and J 8 bases, leaving 14 bases between the germline ends. This CDR3 spans 14 amino acids. CDR3 loop: CASSESTSRAEAFF. The DNA for the CDR3 is TGTGCCAGCAGTGAATCCACGTCCCGGGCCGAAGCTTTCTTT.

J is TRBJ2-7 and V is TRBV27; D is perhaps TRBD1 (6 bases). CDR3 length equals 14 residues. V was trimmed by 1 base and J by 1 base, leaving 8 bases between them. The germline CDR1 and CDR2 sequences are MNHEY and SMNVEV (reference sequence). The CDR3 region is CASSLYRGSYEQYF. CDR3 DNA: TGTGCCAGCAGTTTATATAGGGGGTCCTACGAGCAGTACTTC.

This clone was detected a few times. The chain joins TRBV18 to TRBJ1-2, with TRBD1 matching over 7 bases. Per the germline V gene, CDR1 is KGHSH and CDR2 is LQKENI. The CDR3 extends over 13 amino acids. The V segment lost 4 bases and the J segment 3 bases; nucleotides outside the gene matches: 2. The CDR3 spells CASSHTGDYGYTF. The CDR3 bases are TGTGCCAGCTCACACACAGGGGACTATGGCTACACCTTC.

V is TRBV19 and J is TRBJ1-4; 8 bases fit TRBD1. J lost 7 bases, V lost 3 bases, and 4 bases had no gene match. Germline V gene lookup returns CDR1 LNHDA and CDR2 SQIVND (reference sequence). The CDR3 is 14 amino acids. This CDR3 is CASSIPDRVEKLFF. CDR3 DNA: TGTGCCAGTAGTATCCCGGACAGGGTTGAAAAACTGTTTTTT.

The rearrangement uses TRBV6-1 and TRBJ1-5; possible D gene TRBD1, 5 bases. Germline V gene lookup returns CDR1 MNHNS and CDR2 SASEGT. Trimming removed 7 bases at V and 2 bases at J, with 12 bases between. The CDR3 contains 14 residues. CDR3 residues: CASNQGGRNQPQHF. The DNA of the CDR3 is TGTGCCAGCAATCAGGGCGGGCGCAATCAGCCCCAGCATTTT.

The rearrangement joins TRBV5-1 to TRBJ2-3; D unclear. V was shortened by 3 bases and J by 5 bases, with 16 bases between the two germline ends. Looked up from germline, CDR1 is SGHRS and CDR2 is YFSETQ. The length of the CDR3 is 15 residues. The CDR3: CASSSFGTVGDTQYF. Here the CDR3 DNA reads TGCGCCAGCAGCTCCTTCGGTACAGTAGGAGATACGCAGTATTTT. The full variable domain, in which reference TRBV5-1 and TRBJ2-3 provide the parts outside the CDR3, is KAGVTQTPRYLIKTRGQQVTLSCSPISGHRSVSWYQQTPGQGLQFLFEYFSETQRNKGNFPGRFSGRQFSNSRSEMNVSTLELGDSALYLCASSSFGTVGDTQYFGPGTRLTVL.

This clone was recorded a few times. V is TRBV28 and J is TRBJ2-2, with TRBD2 as a possible D gene (6 bases). This CDR3 has 14 amino acids. V was shortened by 8 bases and J by 1 base, with 11 bases between the two germline ends. Per the germline V gene, CDR1 is MDHEN and CDR2 is SYDVKM. The CDR3 reads CASQSGENTGELFF. In DNA, the CDR3 is TGTGCCAGCCAGTCGGGGGAGAACACCGGGGAGCTGTTTTTT.

The chain uses TRBV7-6 and TRBJ2-1; 12 bases are a match to TRBD2. V was clipped by 0 bases and J by 2 bases; unmatched bases: 5. The CDR3 runs 18 residues. Germline V gives CDR1 SGHVS, CDR2 FNYEAQ. The CDR3 here is CASSLAGTSGRTYNEQFF. In nucleotides, the CDR3 is TGTGCCAGCAGCTTAGCCGGCACTAGCGGGAGGACCTACAATGAGCAGTTCTTC.

This chain links TRBV7-9 with TRBJ2-5, with a possible D match to TRBD2 (5 bases). Germline V gene sequence: CDR1 SEHNR, CDR2 FQNEAQ (reference sequence). The CDR3 consists of 16 residues. The V end lost 1 base, the J end lost 4 bases, and 16 bases lay between the germline ends. This CDR3 is CASSLDGGGSGETQYF. Written as DNA, the CDR3 is TGTGCCAGCAGCTTAGATGGTGGCGGGTCAGGAGAGACCCAGTACTTC.

The chain combines TRBV6-1 with TRBJ1-5; a possible D gene is TRBD1 (6 bases). Trimming stripped 7 bases from V and 6 bases from J, with 19 bases between. The germline V gene has CDR1 MNHNS and CDR2 SASEGT. This CDR3 contains 15 residues. CDR3 coding DNA: TGTGCCAGCAAGCCGGAGTCGGTAGGGGGTCAGCCCCAGCATTTT. It encodes CASKPESVGGQPQHF.

The rearrangement uses TRBV5-1 and TRBJ2-5; 9 positions agree with TRBD2. The V gene's germline CDR1 is SGHRS and CDR2 YFSETQ. The V and J ends lost 0 bases and 2 bases, in that order; junction bases with no gene match: 5. The CDR3 is 16 residues long. The CDR3, as DNA: TGCGCCAGCAGCTTGGGGACGACTAGCGGACAAGAGACCCAGTACTTC. It yields the protein CASSLGTTSGQETQYF.

This sequence joins TRBV28 and TRBJ2-5, with TRBD1 identical over 9 bases. Trimming took 5 bases from V and 5 from J; bases not matched to a gene: 12. The CDR3 totals 16 residues. Germline-derived CDR1 and CDR2 are MDHEN and SYDVKM. CDR3 sequence: CASSPSETGGAETQYF. The CDR3, as DNA: TGTGCCAGCAGTCCCTCCGAGACAGGGGGAGCGGAGACCCAGTACTTC. The entire variable domain, with the rest obtained from reference TRBV28 and TRBJ2-5, is as follows: DVKVTQSSRYLVKRTGEKVFLECVQDMDHENMFWYRQDPGLGLRLIYFSYDVKMKEKGDIPEGYSVSREKKERFSLILESASTNQTSMYLCASSPSETGGAETQYFGPGTRLLVL.

The chain has TRBV27 and TRBJ2-2; no reliable D call. The germline gives CDR1 MNHEY, CDR2 SMNVEV (reference sequence). With 6 bases removed from V and 4 bases from J, the gap between germline ends came to 9 bases. This CDR3 is built from 13 residues. The CDR3 DNA follows: TGTGCCAGCAGATGGAGCTTCACCGGGGAGCTGTTTTTT. Translating gives CASRWSFTGELFF.

The rearrangement links TRBV10-1 to TRBJ1-1; D perhaps matches TRBD1 (5 bases). The V gene's germline CDR1 is WNHNN and CDR2 SYGVQD (reference sequence). V was shortened by 3 bases and J by 10 bases, with 12 bases between the two germline ends. This CDR3 comprises 12 residues. CDR3 sequence (DNA): TGCGCCAGCAGTGATTTCCAGGGCCGAGCTTTCTTT. Translation: CASSDFQGRAFF.

The chain has TRBV5-1 and TRBJ1-4, with 7 bases that match TRBD1. This CDR3 has 15 residues. The J segment lost 4 bases and the V segment lost 2 bases, leaving 5 bases of the junction unmatched. Per the germline V gene, CDR1 is SGHRS and CDR2 is YFSETQ. The CDR3 DNA reads as TGCGCCAGCAGCTTTACAGGGGCCCTTAATGAAAAACTGTTTTTT. Its protein product is CASSFTGALNEKLFF.

This chain links TRBV11-2 with TRBJ1-6, with D unresolved. The CDR3 covers 17 residues. Trimming cost V 3 bases and J 7 bases, with 19 bases left between them. In germline, CDR1 is SGHAT, CDR2 FQNNGV. The CDR3, as DNA: TGTGCCAGCAGCTTGATCCCGTTTCCAAAATCAAATTCACCCCTCCACTTT. This encodes CASSLIPFPKSNSPLHF.

This chain connects TRBV5-1 to TRBJ1-4, with D unresolved. Germline V gene data show CDR1 as SGHRS and CDR2 as YFSETQ. The CDR3 contains 16 residues. V was trimmed by 0 bases and J by 1 base, leaving 10 bases between them. CDR3 nucleotide sequence: TGCGCCAGCAGCTTGGAGACGAAGGGAACTAATGAAAAACTGTTTTTT. Encoded protein: CASSLETKGTNEKLFF. The variable domain in full, with the rest retrieved from reference TRBV5-1 and TRBJ1-4, is KAGVTQTPRYLIKTRGQQVTLSCSPISGHRSVSWYQQTPGQGLQFLFEYFSETQRNKGNFPGRFSGRQFSNSRSEMNVSTLELGDSALYLCASSLETKGTNEKLFFGSGTQLSVL.

The chain recombines TRBV11-2 with TRBJ2-1, with D maybe TRBD1 (6 bases). The CDR3 sequence is 14 residues long. Trimming took 5 bases from V and 5 from J, leaving 13 bases between them. In germline, CDR1 is SGHAT, CDR2 FQNNGV. The CDR3, as DNA: TGTGCCAGCAGCCCCCGGACAGATAACAATGAGCAGTTCTTC. As protein: CASSPRTDNNEQFF.

This sequence joins TRBV23-1 and TRBJ2-3, with 15 positions matching TRBD2. TRBV23-1 is labeled an ORF, and its function is uncertain. Unmatched junction bases numbered 6, after V lost 5 bases and J lost 0 bases. The CDR3 runs 18 residues. CDR3 region: CASSKGTSGGYSTDTQYF. CDR3 DNA sequence: TGCGCCAGCAGTAAAGGGACTAGCGGGGGGTATAGCACAGATACGCAGTATTTT.